Below are 30 T cell receptor beta chains sequenced from a single sample in a study of blood T cell repertoires in COVID-19. Using immunoSEQ multiplex PCR, the repertoire was profiled, and TCRdb retains in-frame clones only, with some absent. Of under 250,000 clones in the sample, more than 75% were seen once. Specimen: PBMCs or T cells enriched from blood (not recorded which). These receptors all stem from a man aged 25-40 years with acute COVID-19.

The gene calls are TRBV11-2 and TRBJ2-2; TRBD1 matches 9 bases. Germline V CDR1 and CDR2: SGHAT, FQNNGV. The CDR3 totals 16 residues. Trimming at V came to 3 bases and at J to 1 base, leaving 3 bases not matched to a gene. This chain's CDR3 is CASSLRTGENTGELFF. CDR3 coding DNA: TGTGCCAGCAGCTTGAGGACAGGGGAGAACACCGGGGAGCTGTTTTTT.

This clone was found a few times. V is TRBV24-1 and J is TRBJ1-3; no reliable D call. Germline assignment: CDR1 KGHDR and CDR2 SFDVKD. The CDR3 is 13 amino acids. V gave up 4 bases and J gave up 4 bases, with 7 bases separating them. This CDR3 reads CATSEGEGNTIYF. The DNA for the CDR3 is TGTGCCACCAGTGAGGGAGAGGGAAACACCATATATTTT.

This rearrangement joins TRBV6-1 to TRBJ1-2; unclear D gene. Germline CDR1 reads MNHNS; CDR2 reads SASEGT. This CDR3 is built from 14 residues. V dropped 2 bases and J dropped 7 bases, with 14 bases sitting between them. CDR3 protein: CASSEQEGRAGYTF. For the CDR3, the DNA is TGTGCCAGCAGTGAACAAGAAGGGCGGGCTGGCTACACCTTC.

CDR3 bases: TGTGCCAGCAGTCTTGGACAGGGTAAGATGTACGAGCAGTACTTC. This codes for CASSLGQGKMYEQYF. V gene TRBV14 combines with J gene TRBJ2-7; 8 nucleotides agree with TRBD1. CDR1 is SGHDN, CDR2 FVKESK, per germline. Trimming removed 6 bases from V and 4 bases from J; junction bases left unmatched: 11. The CDR3 loop spans 15 amino acids.

The chain joins TRBV9 to TRBJ1-1; D unclear. Trimming removed 1 base from V and 2 bases from J, with 12 bases in between. The CDR3 has 15 residues. Germline CDR1 SGDLS, CDR2 YYNGEE. This chain's CDR3 is CASSVLPGDNTEAFF. Written as DNA, the CDR3 is TGTGCCAGCAGCGTACTCCCCGGAGATAACACTGAAGCTTTCTTT.

The chain employs TRBV24-1 and TRBJ1-2, with a tentative D call TRBD1 (5 bases). The germline gives CDR1 KGHDR, CDR2 SFDVKD. The CDR3 is made up of 14 amino acids. V was shortened by 2 bases and J by 8 bases, with 14 bases between the two germline ends. CDR3 amino acids: CATSDSGTTKGYTF. CDR3 bases: TGTGCCACCAGTGATTCCGGGACTACGAAGGGCTACACCTTC.

This clone showed up just a few times. In DNA form, the CDR3 reads TGTGCCAGCAGCTCTCCTACCGGGGAGCTGTTTTTT. Its protein product is CASSSPTGELFF. V is TRBV7-9 and J is TRBJ2-2; no definite D call. From germline, CDR1 is SEHNR and CDR2 FQNEAQ (reference sequence). V was shortened by 4 bases and J by 5 bases, with 5 bases between the two germline ends. The CDR3 runs 12 residues.

The chain is built from TRBV9 and TRBJ1-2; the match to TRBD1 covers 7 bases. CDR1 SGDLS and CDR2 YYNGEE come from the germline V gene. This CDR3 has 15 amino acids. The V and J ends lost 4 bases and 1 base, in that order; junction bases with no gene match: 7. CDR3 nucleotides: TGTGCCAGCAGCTCCGGGACAGTCATTAACTATGGCTACACCTTC. Translation gives CASSSGTVINYGYTF.

This rearrangement joins TRBV11-2 to TRBJ2-7, with 8 nucleotides matching TRBD1. CDR1 SGHAT and CDR2 FQNNGV come from the germline V gene. Trimming at V came to 3 bases and at J to 0 bases, leaving 10 bases not matched to a gene. This CDR3 comprises 17 residues. The CDR3, as DNA: TGTGCCAGCAGCTTCCTAGGGGGACAGGTTAGCTCCTACGAGCAGTACTTC. This codes for CASSFLGGQVSSYEQYF. Using reference TRBV11-2 and TRBJ2-7 for the parts outside the CDR3, the full variable domain is EAGVAQSPRYKIIEKRQSVAFWCNPISGHATLYWYQQILGQGPKLLIQFQNNGVVDDSQLPKDRFSAERLKGVDSTLKIQPAKLEDSAVYLCASSFLGGQVSSYEQYFGPGTRLTVT.

The sample holds one count of this clone. The CDR3 DNA reads TGTGCCAGCAGCCCTGAGGGGGTAAATTTAGGGGATGGCTACACCTTC. Amino acids: CASSPEGVNLGDGYTF. The V gene is TRBV6-2 or TRBV6-3, the J gene TRBJ1-2; D perhaps matches TRBD1 (6 bases). The germline V gene has CDR1 MNHEY and CDR2 SVGEGT. Deletions cut 6 bases from V and 6 bases from J, with 23 bases between. This CDR3 is 16 amino acids long.

The CDR3 nucleotides are TGCGCCAGCAGCCAAGACGGGACAGCGAACACTGAAGCTTTCTTT. The encoded protein is CASSQDGTANTEAFF. This chain connects TRBV4-1 to TRBJ1-1; 7 bases match TRBD1. Germline assignment: CDR1 MGHRA and CDR2 YSYEKL. Trimming took 0 bases from V and 1 from J; bases not matched to a gene: 2. This CDR3 spans 15 amino acids.

The chain employs TRBV7-9 and TRBJ2-3, with TRBD1 identical over 9 bases. Germline assignment: CDR1 SEHNR and CDR2 FQNEAQ (reference sequence). The CDR3 is made up of 15 amino acids. The trim removed 5 bases at V and 3 bases at J, leaving 6 bases unmatched. CDR3 DNA sequence: TGTGCCAGCAGCCCAGGACAGGGGAATACAGATACGCAGTATTTT. The encoded protein is CASSPGQGNTDTQYF.

The chain employs TRBV25-1 and TRBJ2-5; D might be TRBD2 (5 bases). CDR3 length: 13 residues. Germline V lookup: CDR1 MGHDK, CDR2 SYGVNS. Trimming shortened V by 4 bases and J by 4 bases, and 10 bases separated the two germline ends. In DNA, the CDR3 is TGTGCCAGCAGTGGGACTCTGGGAGAGACCCAGTACTTC. Its protein product is CASSGTLGETQYF.

The gene calls are TRBV13 and TRBJ2-5; 14 bases line up with TRBD2. The V gene end was trimmed by 6 bases and the J gene end by 5 bases; junction bases not matched to a gene: 5. The V gene's germline CDR1 is PRHDT and CDR2 FYEKMQ (reference sequence). This CDR3 contains 15 residues. The CDR3 nucleotides are TGTGCCAGCAGGACTAGCGGGGGGGCTGGGGAGACCCAGTACTTC. Its translation is CASRTSGGAGETQYF.

V is TRBV6-6 and J is TRBJ1-5, with D maybe TRBD1 (6 bases). The V gene lost 6 bases and the J gene lost 0 bases, with 12 bases spanning the gap. CDR1 is MNHNY and CDR2 is SVGAGI in the germline V gene (reference sequence). The CDR3 totals 15 residues. The CDR3 loop reads CASSLGGDSNQPQHF. In nucleotides, the CDR3 is TGTGCCAGCAGCCTAGGGGGGGATAGCAATCAGCCCCAGCATTTT.

This clone appeared a single time. J is TRBJ2-7 and V is TRBV7-3; maybe TRBD2 (7 bases). Germline V gene data show CDR1 as SGHTA and CDR2 as FQGTGA. This CDR3 is 15 amino acids long. V was shortened by 1 base and J by 1 base, with 11 bases between the two germline ends. As DNA, the CDR3 is TGTGCCAGCAGCTTAAACGGGGGGCCATCCTACGAGCAGTACTTC. Encoded protein: CASSLNGGPSYEQYF.

Comments on this clone: This same CDR3 is encoded by further DNA sequences in the sample. The chain links TRBV2 to TRBJ1-4; 8 bases are shared with TRBD1. The J segment lost 4 bases and the V segment lost 2 bases, leaving 3 bases of the junction unmatched. The CDR3 extends over 15 amino acids. Germline V lookup: CDR1 SNHLY, CDR2 FYNNEI. CDR3 sequence (DNA): TGTGCCAGCAGTGAAACAGGGGGTCGTAATGAAAAACTGTTTTTT. This sequence encodes CASSETGGRNEKLFF.

J is TRBJ2-7 and V is TRBV28, with 8 nucleotides matching TRBD1. The CDR3 has 15 residues. From germline, CDR1 is MDHEN and CDR2 SYDVKM. Losses at the gene ends were 6 bases for V and 6 bases for J; bases not matched to a gene: 13. CDR3 sequence reads: CASSLLGTGSPEQYF. Here the CDR3 DNA reads TGTGCCAGCAGCCTTCTTGGGACAGGATCTCCCGAGCAGTACTTC.

The chain combines TRBV18 with TRBJ1-6, with 8 bases aligning to TRBD1. The CDR3 loop spans 17 amino acids. Germline-derived CDR1 and CDR2 are KGHSH and LQKENI. Trimming took 0 bases from V and 8 from J; bases not matched to a gene: 9. CDR3 sequence (DNA): TGTGCCAGCTCACCACCGTGGAAAAAACAGGGGGATTCACCCCTCCACTTT. Its translation: CASSPPWKKQGDSPLHF.

This chain uses TRBV2 with TRBJ2-3; D may be TRBD2 (7 bases). CDR1 and CDR2 (germline): SNHLY, FYNNEI. The ends were cut back, 4 bases at V and 2 bases at J, with 13 bases in the middle. There are 15 residues in the CDR3. DNA of the CDR3: TGTGCCAGCAGTGGAGGGGGGGGCTCCACAGATACGCAGTATTTT. This encodes CASSGGGGSTDTQYF.

The chain combines TRBV27 with TRBJ1-2; D call uncertain. This CDR3 is built from 11 residues. Germline V gives CDR1 MNHEY, CDR2 SMNVEV (reference sequence). The V end lost 6 bases, the J end lost 6 bases, and 8 bases lay between the germline ends. This CDR3 reads CASRAPDGYTF. The DNA for the CDR3 is TGTGCCAGCAGAGCGCCAGATGGCTACACCTTC.

The V gene is TRBV7-9, the J gene TRBJ2-3; D might be TRBD2 (7 bases). Trimming stripped 2 bases from V and 6 bases from J, with 12 bases between. This CDR3 region has 14 residues. Germline values: CDR1 SEHNR, CDR2 FQNEAQ (reference sequence). The CDR3 DNA is TGTGCCAGCAGCTTAACGGGGGGCAGGGATACGCAGTATTTT. The encoded protein is CASSLTGGRDTQYF.

This chain links TRBV2 with TRBJ1-1; D may be TRBD1 (6 bases). The CDR3 loop spans 15 amino acids. CDR1 and CDR2 (germline): SNHLY, FYNNEI. The V end lost 5 bases, the J end lost 0 bases, and 13 bases lay between the germline ends. The CDR3 is CASSSNRAVNTEAFF. In nucleotides, the CDR3 is TGTGCCAGCAGTTCTAACAGGGCGGTGAACACTGAAGCTTTCTTT.

V gene TRBV11-1 combines with J gene TRBJ1-1; D gene unclear. V was shortened by 1 base and J by 11 bases, with 11 bases between the two germline ends. CDR1 and CDR2 from the germline V gene are SGHAT and FQDESV (reference sequence). CDR3 length: 12 amino acids. DNA of the CDR3: TGTGCCAGCAGCTTAGGTTCGTCCAGGGCTTTCTTT. Encoded protein: CASSLGSSRAFF.

This sequence joins TRBV2 and TRBJ2-3, with D perhaps TRBD1 (5 bases). CDR3 length equals 14 residues. CDR1 SNHLY and CDR2 FYNNEI come from the germline V gene. The V and J ends lost 5 bases and 6 bases respectively, with 15 bases between them. Here the CDR3 reads CASSLGPLVDTQYF. The CDR3 bases are TGTGCCAGCAGTCTGGGGCCCCTGGTGGATACGCAGTATTTT. Full variable domain (rest looked up from reference TRBV2 and TRBJ2-3): EPEVTQTPSHQVTQMGQEVILRCVPISNHLYFYWYRQILGQKVEFLVSFYNNEISEKSEIFDDQFSVERPDGSNFTLKIRSTKLEDSAMYFCASSLGPLVDTQYFGPGTRLTVL.

The CDR3 protein is CASSYNRQANTEAFF. In DNA form, the CDR3 reads TGTGCCAGCTCCTATAATCGACAGGCTAACACTGAAGCTTTCTTT. The rearrangement joins TRBV19 to TRBJ1-1, with TRBD1 as a possible D gene (6 bases). Germline V gene data show CDR1 as LNHDA and CDR2 as SQIVND (reference sequence). The CDR3 sequence is 15 residues long. V was cut by 9 bases and J by 2 bases, with 19 bases left in between.

The V call is TRBV3-1 (or the pseudogene TRBV3-2), the J call TRBJ1-2; a weak D match, TRBD1 (5 bases). CDR1 and CDR2 (germline): LGHDT, YNNKEL (reference sequence). This CDR3 spans 16 amino acids. Trimming left V 4 bases short and J 3 bases short, with 18 bases between. CDR3 residues: CASSLNAGGRHYGYTF. In DNA form, the CDR3 reads TGTGCCAGCAGCCTAAACGCGGGGGGGAGGCACTATGGCTACACCTTC.

The CDR3 protein is CASSLSGGDGYTF. In DNA form, the CDR3 reads TGTGCCAGCAGCTTGTCAGGGGGTGATGGCTACACCTTC. V gene TRBV5-4 combines with J gene TRBJ1-2; TRBD1 matches at 7 bases. The CDR3 is 13 amino acids. CDR1 and CDR2 from the germline V gene are SGHNT and YYREEE (reference sequence). The junction had 3 bases not matched to a gene; V was cut back by 1 base and J by 6 bases.

CDR3 residues: CASSLTPVSVGYYEQYF. The CDR3 DNA sequence: TGTGCCAGCTCACTTACGCCAGTTTCGGTGGGCTACTACGAGCAGTACTTC. The V call is TRBV18, the J call TRBJ2-7; no firm D call. Germline CDR1 reads KGHSH; CDR2 reads LQKENI. The ends were cut back, 4 bases at V and 3 bases at J, with 22 bases in the middle. The CDR3 loop spans 17 amino acids.

This sequence joins TRBV18 and TRBJ1-2, with unresolved D. Germline V gives CDR1 KGHSH, CDR2 LQKENI. This CDR3 contains 12 residues. The germline V and J ends were trimmed by 6 bases and 2 bases, with 7 bases remaining between them. The CDR3 DNA is TGTGCCAGCTCGGTCGGGAACTATGGCTACACCTTC. Protein: CASSVGNYGYTF.